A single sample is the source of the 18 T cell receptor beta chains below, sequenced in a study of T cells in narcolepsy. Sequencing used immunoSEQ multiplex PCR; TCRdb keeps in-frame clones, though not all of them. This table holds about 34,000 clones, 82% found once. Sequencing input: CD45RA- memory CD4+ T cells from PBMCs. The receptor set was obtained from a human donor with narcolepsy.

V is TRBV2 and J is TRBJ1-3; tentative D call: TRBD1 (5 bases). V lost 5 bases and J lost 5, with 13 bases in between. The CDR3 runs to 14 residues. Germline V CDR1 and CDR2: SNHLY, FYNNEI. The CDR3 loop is CASSLAGGRNTIYF. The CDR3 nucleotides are TGTGCCAGCAGTCTCGCGGGGGGGAGAAACACCATATATTTT. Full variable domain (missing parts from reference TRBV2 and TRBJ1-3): EPEVTQTPSHQVTQMGQEVILRCVPISNHLYFYWYRQILGQKVEFLVSFYNNEISEKSEIFDDQFSVERPDGSNFTLKIRSTKLEDSAMYFCASSLAGGRNTIYFGEGSWLTVV.

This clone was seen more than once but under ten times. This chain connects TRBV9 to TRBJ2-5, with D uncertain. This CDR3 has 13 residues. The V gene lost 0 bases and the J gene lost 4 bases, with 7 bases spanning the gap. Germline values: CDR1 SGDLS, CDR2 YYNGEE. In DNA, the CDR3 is TGTGCCAGCAGCGTAGAACCCTCAGAGACCCAGTACTTC. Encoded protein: CASSVEPSETQYF.

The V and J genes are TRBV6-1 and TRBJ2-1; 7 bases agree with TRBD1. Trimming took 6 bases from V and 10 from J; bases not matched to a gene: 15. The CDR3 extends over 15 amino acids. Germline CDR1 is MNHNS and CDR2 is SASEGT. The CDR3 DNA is TGTGCCAGCAGCAATCCAAACCGACAGGGTCTAGAGCAGTTCTTC. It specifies CASSNPNRQGLEQFF.

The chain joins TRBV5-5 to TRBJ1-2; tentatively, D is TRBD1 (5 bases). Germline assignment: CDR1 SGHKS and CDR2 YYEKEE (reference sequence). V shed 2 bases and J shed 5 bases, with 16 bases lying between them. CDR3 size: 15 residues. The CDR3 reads CASSFSSGLIYGYTF. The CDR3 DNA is TGTGCCAGCAGCTTTTCCTCAGGGTTAATTTATGGCTACACCTTC.

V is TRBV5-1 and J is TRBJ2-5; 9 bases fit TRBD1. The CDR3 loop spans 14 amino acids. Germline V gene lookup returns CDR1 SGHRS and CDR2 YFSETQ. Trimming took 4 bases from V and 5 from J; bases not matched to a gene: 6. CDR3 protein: CASSPGQGGETQYF. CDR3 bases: TGCGCCAGCAGCCCGGGACAGGGCGGGGAGACCCAGTACTTC.

The CDR3 sequence is CASSEGLLGNEQFF. CDR3 DNA sequence: TGCGCCAGCAGCGAGGGACTCCTTGGCAATGAGCAGTTCTTC. V usage is TRBV10-1 and J usage is TRBJ2-1, with a weak D call TRBD2 (6 bases). The CDR3 runs 14 residues. Per the germline V gene, CDR1 is WNHNN and CDR2 is SYGVQD (reference sequence). Deletions cut 6 bases from V and 6 bases from J, with 15 bases between.

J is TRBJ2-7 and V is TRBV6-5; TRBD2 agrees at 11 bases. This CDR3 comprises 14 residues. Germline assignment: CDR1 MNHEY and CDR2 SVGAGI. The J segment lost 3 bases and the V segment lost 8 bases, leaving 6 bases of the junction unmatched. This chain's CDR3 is CASGASGGHYEQYF. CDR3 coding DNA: TGTGCCAGCGGAGCTAGCGGGGGGCACTACGAGCAGTACTTC.

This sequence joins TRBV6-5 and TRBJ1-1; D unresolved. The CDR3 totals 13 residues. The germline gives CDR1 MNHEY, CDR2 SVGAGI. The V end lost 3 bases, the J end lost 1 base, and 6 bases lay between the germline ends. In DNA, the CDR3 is TGTGCCAGCAGTTATGGAGGGAACACTGAAGCTTTCTTT. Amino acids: CASSYGGNTEAFF.

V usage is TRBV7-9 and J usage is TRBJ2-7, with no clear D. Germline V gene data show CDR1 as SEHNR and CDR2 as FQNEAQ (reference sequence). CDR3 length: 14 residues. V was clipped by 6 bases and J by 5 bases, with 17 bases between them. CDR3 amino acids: CASSHTNLGHEQYF. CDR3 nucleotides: TGTGCCAGCAGTCACACTAATTTGGGCCACGAGCAGTACTTC. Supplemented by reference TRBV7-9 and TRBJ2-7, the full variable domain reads DTGVSQNPRHKITKRGQNVTFRCDPISEHNRLYWYRQTLGQGPEFLTYFQNEAQLEKSRLLSDRFSAERPKGSFSTLEIQRTEQGDSAMYLCASSHTNLGHEQYFGPGTRLTVT.

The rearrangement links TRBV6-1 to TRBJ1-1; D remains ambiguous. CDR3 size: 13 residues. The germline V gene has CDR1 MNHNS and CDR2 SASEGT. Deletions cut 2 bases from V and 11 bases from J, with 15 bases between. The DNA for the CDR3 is TGTGCCAGCAGTGAACACACCGAGGGCCTCGCTTTCTTT. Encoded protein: CASSEHTEGLAFF.

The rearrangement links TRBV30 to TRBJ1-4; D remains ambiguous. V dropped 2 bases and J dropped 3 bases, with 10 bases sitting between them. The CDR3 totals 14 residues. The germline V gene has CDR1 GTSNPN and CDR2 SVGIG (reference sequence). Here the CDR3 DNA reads TGTGCCTGGAGTCCGGGTTCGTCTAATGAAAAACTGTTTTTT. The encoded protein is CAWSPGSSNEKLFF.

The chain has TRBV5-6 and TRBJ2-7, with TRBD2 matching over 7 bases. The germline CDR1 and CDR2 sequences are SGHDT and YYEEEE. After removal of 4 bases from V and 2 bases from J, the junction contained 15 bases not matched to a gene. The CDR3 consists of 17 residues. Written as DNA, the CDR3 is TGTGCCAGCAGCCCCGGTGTTAGCGGGCTCCTTCCCTACGAGCAGTACTTC. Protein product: CASSPGVSGLLPYEQYF.

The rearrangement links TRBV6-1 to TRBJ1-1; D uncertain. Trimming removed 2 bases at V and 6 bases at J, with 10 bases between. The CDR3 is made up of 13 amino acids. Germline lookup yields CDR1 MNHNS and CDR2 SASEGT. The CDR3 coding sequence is TGTGCCAGCAGTGAACTAAACACAGCTGAAGCTTTCTTT. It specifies CASSELNTAEAFF.

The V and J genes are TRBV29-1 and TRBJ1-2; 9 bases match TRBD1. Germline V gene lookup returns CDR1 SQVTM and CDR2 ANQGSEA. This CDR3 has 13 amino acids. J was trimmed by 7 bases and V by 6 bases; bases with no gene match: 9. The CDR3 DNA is TGCAGCGTAGGACAGGGGATGATCTCTGGCTACACCTTC. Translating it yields CSVGQGMISGYTF.

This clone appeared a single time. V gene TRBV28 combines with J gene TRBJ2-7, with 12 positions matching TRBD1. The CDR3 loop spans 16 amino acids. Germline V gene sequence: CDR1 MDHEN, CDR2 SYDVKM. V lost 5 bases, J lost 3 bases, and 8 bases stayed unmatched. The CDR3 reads CASSQSGTGGLYEQYF. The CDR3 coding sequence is TGTGCCAGCAGTCAATCCGGGACAGGGGGCCTCTACGAGCAGTACTTC. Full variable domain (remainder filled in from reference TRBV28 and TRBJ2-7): DVKVTQSSRYLVKRTGEKVFLECVQDMDHENMFWYRQDPGLGLRLIYFSYDVKMKEKGDIPEGYSVSREKKERFSLILESASTNQTSMYLCASSQSGTGGLYEQYFGPGTRLTVT.

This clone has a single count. The CDR3 DNA is TGTGCCAGCAGCGATAACAGGACTCCAACTAATGAAAAACTGTTTTTT. Residues: CASSDNRTPTNEKLFF. The V call is TRBV5-5, the J call TRBJ1-4; TRBD1 is a possible D gene (5 bases). Germline-derived CDR1 and CDR2 are SGHKS and YYEKEE (reference sequence). This CDR3 contains 16 residues. With 4 bases removed from V and 0 bases from J, the gap between germline ends came to 13 bases.

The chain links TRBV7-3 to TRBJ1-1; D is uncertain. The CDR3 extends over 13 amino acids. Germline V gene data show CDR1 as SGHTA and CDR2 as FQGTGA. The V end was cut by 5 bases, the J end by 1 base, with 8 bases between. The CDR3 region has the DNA TGTGCCAGCAGCCAGAACAGGAACACTGAAGCTTTCTTT. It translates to CASSQNRNTEAFF.

CDR3 loop: CASSLDSGYSNQPQHF. Written as DNA, the CDR3 is TGTGCCAGCAGCTTAGATTCTGGGTATAGCAATCAGCCCCAGCATTTT. The chain is built from TRBV7-2 and TRBJ1-5; D remains ambiguous. The CDR3 has 16 amino acids. The germline V gene has CDR1 SGHTA and CDR2 FQGNSA. The ends were cut back, 1 base at V and 0 bases at J, with 10 bases in the middle.